Presented here are 27 T cell receptor beta chains from one specimen sequenced in a study of T cells in localized non-small cell lung cancer. Measured with immunoSEQ multiplex PCR; TCRdb has only the in-frame clones, and not every one. The sample has roughly 50,000 clones, 91% seen once; the top ten hold just under 20%. Sample: peripheral blood, taken before any cancer treatment. The source is a man aged 35 to 69 with stage I lung adenocarcinoma.

V usage is TRBV4-1 and J usage is TRBJ2-7; D gene ambiguous. There are 14 residues in the CDR3. Germline loops: CDR1 MGHRA, CDR2 YSYEKL. The ends were cut back, 3 bases at V and 3 bases at J, with 12 bases in the middle. The CDR3 coding sequence is TGCGCCAGCAGCCAGGCTGGCTCGAACTACGAGCAGTACTTC. It encodes CASSQAGSNYEQYF.

This clone is a singleton in its sample. J is TRBJ2-1 and V is TRBV19, with D possibly TRBD2 on 5 matching bases. V was cut by 6 bases and J by 3 bases, with 9 bases left in between. Germline V lookup: CDR1 LNHDA, CDR2 SQIVND (reference sequence). The CDR3 has 13 residues. The DNA of the CDR3 is TGTGCCAGTAGCGAGCGGAGCTACAATGAGCAGTTCTTC. Translating it yields CASSERSYNEQFF.

The V call is TRBV15, the J call TRBJ2-7; TRBD1 agrees at 11 bases. The junction had 0 bases not matched to a gene; V was cut back by 1 base and J by 1 base. The CDR3 contains 15 residues. Germline CDR1 and CDR2: LNHNV and YYDKDF (reference sequence). As DNA, the CDR3 is TGTGCCACCAGCAGAGGGGACAGGGGGTCCTACGAGCAGTACTTC. Its protein is CATSRGDRGSYEQYF.

This sequence joins TRBV19 and TRBJ2-1; TRBD2 matches 12 bases. With 4 bases clipped from V and 9 bases from J, the junction kept 16 bases outside the gene matches. Germline assignment: CDR1 LNHDA and CDR2 SQIVND (reference sequence). This CDR3 contains 18 residues. In DNA, the CDR3 is TGTGCCAGTAGTACCACCCTCGTACTAGCGGGAGGAGTAGGTGAGCAGTTCTTC. The encoded protein is CASSTTLVLAGGVGEQFF.

In this sample, this clone turned up a few times. The CDR3 sequence: CASSYYGGAREAFF. The CDR3 nucleotides are TGTGCCAGCAGTTACTACGGGGGGGCCCGTGAAGCTTTCTTT. The chain has TRBV6-6 and TRBJ1-1; weak D call: TRBD1 (6 bases). The CDR3 length is 14 residues. V was pared by 1 base and J by 7 bases, with 13 bases between. Germline loops: CDR1 MNHNY, CDR2 SVGAGI (reference sequence).

The chain combines TRBV2 with TRBJ2-1, with 10 bases fitting TRBD2. Germline V gene data show CDR1 as SNHLY and CDR2 as FYNNEI. The CDR3 has 13 amino acids. With V trimmed by 6 bases and J by 7 bases, 3 bases remained unmatched. The CDR3 sequence is CASSLAGVNEQFF. Written as DNA, the CDR3 is TGTGCCAGCAGCCTAGCGGGAGTGAATGAGCAGTTCTTC.

The CDR3 nucleotides are TGCGCCAGCAGCCAAGCAAGCGGGTTCCAAGAGACCCAGTACTTC. Amino acids: CASSQASGFQETQYF. The chain joins TRBV4-3 to TRBJ2-5, with D perhaps matching TRBD2 (6 bases). Germline V CDR1 and CDR2: LGHNA, YSLEER. CDR3 length: 15 amino acids. V gave up 1 base and J gave up 1 base, with 10 bases separating them.

The J gene is TRBJ1-4, the V gene TRBV2, with TRBD1 matching 9 bases. Germline lookup yields CDR1 SNHLY and CDR2 FYNNEI. Losses at the gene ends were 4 bases for V and 6 bases for J; bases not matched to a gene: 3. This CDR3 has 14 residues. This CDR3 is CASSGDRDDEKLFF. DNA for the CDR3: TGTGCCAGCAGTGGGGACAGGGACGATGAAAAACTGTTTTTT.

V usage is TRBV9 and J usage is TRBJ1-1, with D perhaps TRBD1 (6 bases). V dropped 3 bases and J dropped 6 bases, with 18 bases sitting between them. CDR1 is SGDLS, CDR2 YYNGEE, per germline. This CDR3 is built from 15 residues. CDR3 loop: CASSAGAGASAEAFF. The DNA for the CDR3 is TGTGCCAGCAGCGCCGGGGCGGGGGCCAGCGCTGAAGCTTTCTTT.

Regarding this clone: Additional DNA sequences in this sample encode the identical CDR3. The V gene is TRBV2, the J gene TRBJ2-7; D gene ambiguous. CDR3 length: 12 residues. Germline V lookup: CDR1 SNHLY, CDR2 FYNNEI. Trimming pared 3 bases from V and 1 base from J, leaving 4 bases between. CDR3 sequence reads: CASSDLSYEQYF. The CDR3 nucleotides read TGTGCCAGCAGTGACTTGTCCTACGAGCAGTACTTC. Based on the CDR3 plus reference TRBV2 and TRBJ2-7, the full variable domain is EPEVTQTPSHQVTQMGQEVILRCVPISNHLYFYWYRQILGQKVEFLVSFYNNEISEKSEIFDDQFSVERPDGSNFTLKIRSTKLEDSAMYFCASSDLSYEQYFGPGTRLTVT.

The chain carries TRBV5-1 and TRBJ1-1; tentative D call: TRBD1 (5 bases). V dropped 2 bases and J dropped 0 bases, with 8 bases sitting between them. Germline CDR1 is SGHRS and CDR2 is YFSETQ. This CDR3 is 14 amino acids long. CDR3 sequence reads: CASSLRGMNTEAFF. The CDR3 coding sequence is TGCGCCAGCAGCTTAAGGGGAATGAACACTGAAGCTTTCTTT.

This chain joins TRBV7-3 and TRBJ1-5, with a tentative D call TRBD1 (5 bases). The germline CDR1 and CDR2 sequences are SGHTA and FQGTGA. Between the trimmed V and J ends, which lost 4 bases and 0 bases, there was a span of 25 bases. There are 20 residues in the CDR3. The CDR3 sequence: CASSSRTSPHLGDSNQPQHF. The CDR3 nucleotides are TGTGCCAGCAGCTCACGGACGAGCCCCCACTTGGGGGATAGCAATCAGCCCCAGCATTTT.

This clone was observed once. J is TRBJ2-7 and V is TRBV19, with D possibly matching TRBD2 (6 bases). Germline loops: CDR1 LNHDA, CDR2 SQIVND (reference sequence). V lost 8 bases and J lost 2, with 16 bases in between. The CDR3 extends over 14 amino acids. For the CDR3, the DNA is TGTGCCAGTCAGGAGGGCGGATCAACCTACGAGCAGTACTTC. This gives the protein CASQEGGSTYEQYF.

This chain joins TRBV7-2 and TRBJ2-7, with 10 bases that match TRBD2. The length of the CDR3 is 15 residues. Losses at the gene ends were 2 bases for V and 6 bases for J; bases not matched to a gene: 7. From germline, CDR1 is SGHTA and CDR2 FQGNSA. The CDR3 coding sequence is TGTGCCAGCAGCTTACAACCGGGACTAGCGATCGAGCAGTACTTC. This gives the protein CASSLQPGLAIEQYF. Full variable domain (remainder filled in from reference TRBV7-2 and TRBJ2-7): GAGVSQSPSNKVTEKGKDVELRCDPISGHTALYWYRQSLGQGLEFLIYFQGNSAPDKSGLPSDRFSAERTGGSVSTLTIQRTQQEDSAVYLCASSLQPGLAIEQYFGPGTRLTVT.

This rearrangement joins TRBV7-9 to TRBJ2-1; D may match TRBD1 or TRBD2 (6 bases each). Germline CDR1 SEHNR, CDR2 FQNEAQ (reference sequence). The CDR3 runs to 16 residues. V was clipped by 2 bases and J by 5 bases, with 16 bases between them. The CDR3 here is CASSLMPGGANNEQFF. The CDR3 region has the DNA TGTGCCAGCAGCTTAATGCCCGGGGGCGCGAACAATGAGCAGTTCTTC.

The V gene is TRBV18, the J gene TRBJ2-3, with D unresolved. The length of the CDR3 is 14 residues. V lost 0 bases and J lost 0, with 4 bases in between. The germline V gene encodes CDR1 KGHSH and CDR2 LQKENI. CDR3 sequence reads: CASSPPGSTDTQYF. In DNA form, the CDR3 reads TGTGCCAGCTCACCACCGGGTAGCACAGATACGCAGTATTTT.

V gene TRBV7-9 combines with J gene TRBJ2-2; D is perhaps TRBD1 or TRBD2 (5 bases each). Trimming left V 6 bases short and J 0 bases short, with 11 bases between. Germline V gene data show CDR1 as SEHNR and CDR2 as FQNEAQ (reference sequence). The CDR3 length is 15 residues. CDR3 sequence (DNA): TGTGCCAGCAGACCCGGGACGGCGAACACCGGGGAGCTGTTTTTT. It is translated as CASRPGTANTGELFF.

This clone was seen just once. The J gene is TRBJ1-1, the V gene TRBV27; D gene unclear. This CDR3 has 14 residues. Per the germline V gene, CDR1 is MNHEY and CDR2 is SMNVEV (reference sequence). With 3 bases removed from V and 4 bases from J, the gap between germline ends came to 12 bases. The DNA for the CDR3 is TGTGCCAGCAGTTTGGTCGGGCGCGGCACTGAAGCTTTCTTT. Its protein product is CASSLVGRGTEAFF.

V gene TRBV5-5 combines with J gene TRBJ2-7; D perhaps matches TRBD2 (6 bases). The CDR3 sequence is 15 residues long. Germline V gene data show CDR1 as SGHKS and CDR2 as YYEKEE (reference sequence). Trimming pared 0 bases from V and 3 bases from J, leaving 13 bases between. CDR3: CASSLAIGGFYEQYF. DNA for the CDR3: TGTGCCAGCAGCTTGGCCATTGGAGGGTTCTACGAGCAGTACTTC. Full variable domain (missing parts from reference TRBV5-5 and TRBJ2-7): DAGVTQSPTHLIKTRGQQVTLRCSPISGHKSVSWYQQVLGQGPQFIFQYYEKEERGRGNFPDRFSARQFPNYSSELNVNALLLGDSALYLCASSLAIGGFYEQYFGPGTRLTVT.

V is TRBV6-5 and J is TRBJ2-1, with D possibly matching TRBD1 (6 bases). The CDR3 runs to 14 residues. CDR1 and CDR2 (germline): MNHEY, SVGAGI. The V gene lost 5 bases and the J gene lost 0 bases, with 8 bases spanning the gap. CDR3 in DNA: TGTGCCAGCAGTACAGGGAGCTCCTACAATGAGCAGTTCTTC. Translated, it gives CASSTGSSYNEQFF.

J is TRBJ2-3 and V is TRBV11-3, with a tentative D call TRBD2 (5 bases). V was trimmed by 2 bases and J by 4 bases, leaving 7 bases between them. CDR1 and CDR2 from the germline V gene are SGHNT and YENEEA. The CDR3 totals 13 residues. The CDR3 reads CASSLSGSDTQYF. The DNA for the CDR3 is TGTGCCAGCAGCTTAAGCGGATCAGATACGCAGTATTTT.

V gene TRBV15 combines with J gene TRBJ1-4, with D uncertain. V lost 3 bases to trimming and J lost 5 bases, with 10 bases between them. CDR3 length equals 14 residues. CDR1 is LNHNV and CDR2 is YYDKDF in the germline V gene (reference sequence). CDR3 bases: TGTGCCACCAGCAGGGGATCCAAGAATGAAAAACTGTTTTTT. Translated, it gives CATSRGSKNEKLFF.

V is TRBV19 and J is TRBJ1-2; D is possibly TRBD1 (5 bases). V dropped 4 bases and J dropped 3 bases, with 15 bases sitting between them. The CDR3 has 15 residues. Germline CDR1 is LNHDA and CDR2 is SQIVND (reference sequence). The CDR3, as DNA: TGTGCCAGTAGTAGGGCTGTAGGGGCACACTATGGCTACACCTTC. Its protein is CASSRAVGAHYGYTF. The full variable domain, rest sourced from reference TRBV19 and TRBJ1-2, is DGGITQSPKYLFRKEGQNVTLSCEQNLNHDAMYWYRQDPGQGLRLIYYSQIVNDFQKGDIAEGYSVSREKKESFPLTVTSAQKNPTAFYLCASSRAVGAHYGYTFGSGTRLTVV.

The chain uses TRBV6-1 and TRBJ2-2, with TRBD2 identical over 8 bases. The V and J ends lost 3 bases and 4 bases, in that order; junction bases with no gene match: 13. This CDR3 is 18 amino acids long. The germline gives CDR1 MNHNS, CDR2 SASEGT. The CDR3 DNA is TGTGCCAGCAGTGACAGGGTGGGCGGGAGGAATCCCACCGGGGAGCTGTTTTTT. As protein: CASSDRVGGRNPTGELFF.

This clone was seen more than once but under ten times. V usage is TRBV15 and J usage is TRBJ2-3; 9 bases line up with TRBD2. The CDR3 spans 16 residues. The V gene's germline CDR1 is LNHNV and CDR2 YYDKDF (reference sequence). V dropped 3 bases and J dropped 4; count of bases not matched to a gene: 8. Here the CDR3 DNA reads TGTGCCACCAGCAGTCCCTCGGGACTAGCTTCAGATACGCAGTATTTT. Protein product: CATSSPSGLASDTQYF.

V usage is TRBV4-1 and J usage is TRBJ2-1; 7 nucleotides agree with TRBD2. The CDR3 consists of 14 residues. Unmatched junction bases numbered 0, after V lost 4 bases and J lost 0 bases. CDR1 and CDR2 from the germline V gene are MGHRA and YSYEKL. In nucleotides, the CDR3 is TGCGCCAGCAGCCCTAGCGGCTCCTACAATGAGCAGTTCTTC. Translation: CASSPSGSYNEQFF.

The gene calls are TRBV5-1 and TRBJ2-5, with no clear D. Germline CDR1 and CDR2: SGHRS and YFSETQ. CDR3 size: 15 residues. The V end was cut by 1 base, the J end by 1 base, with 11 bases between. As DNA, the CDR3 is TGCGCCAGCAGCTTGTACTCTGGGGTCCAAGAGACCCAGTACTTC. This codes for CASSLYSGVQETQYF.